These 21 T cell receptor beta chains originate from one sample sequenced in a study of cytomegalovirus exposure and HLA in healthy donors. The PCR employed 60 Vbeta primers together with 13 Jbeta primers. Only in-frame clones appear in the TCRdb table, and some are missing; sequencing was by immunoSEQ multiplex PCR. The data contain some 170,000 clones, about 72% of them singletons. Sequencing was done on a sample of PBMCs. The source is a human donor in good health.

The CDR3 region has the DNA TGCGCCAGCAGCTTGAACAGGCCCACAGATACGCAGTATTTT. Protein sequence: CASSLNRPTDTQYF. J is TRBJ2-3 and V is TRBV5-1, with D maybe TRBD1 (5 bases). The ends were cut back, 1 base at V and 2 bases at J, with 8 bases in the middle. Germline CDR1 is SGHRS and CDR2 is YFSETQ. The CDR3 spans 14 residues.

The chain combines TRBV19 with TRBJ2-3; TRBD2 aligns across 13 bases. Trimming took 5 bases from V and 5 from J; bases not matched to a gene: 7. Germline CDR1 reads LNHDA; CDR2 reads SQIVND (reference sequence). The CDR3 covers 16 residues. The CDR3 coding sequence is TGTGCCAGTAGTCGGACTAGCGGGGGTTCTAGAGATACGCAGTATTTT. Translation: CASSRTSGGSRDTQYF.

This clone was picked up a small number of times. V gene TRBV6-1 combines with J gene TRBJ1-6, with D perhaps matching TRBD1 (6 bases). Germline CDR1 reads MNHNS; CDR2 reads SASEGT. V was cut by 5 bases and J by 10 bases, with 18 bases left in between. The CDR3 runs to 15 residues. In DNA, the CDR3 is TGTGCCAGCAGTCGTAAGGGACACTCAGACTCACCCCTCCACTTT. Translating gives CASSRKGHSDSPLHF.

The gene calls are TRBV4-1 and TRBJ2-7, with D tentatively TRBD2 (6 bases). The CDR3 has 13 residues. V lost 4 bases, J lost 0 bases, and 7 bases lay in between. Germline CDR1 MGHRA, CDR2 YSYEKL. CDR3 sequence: CASSLGLSYEQYF. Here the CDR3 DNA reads TGCGCCAGCAGCCTGGGACTCTCCTACGAGCAGTACTTC.

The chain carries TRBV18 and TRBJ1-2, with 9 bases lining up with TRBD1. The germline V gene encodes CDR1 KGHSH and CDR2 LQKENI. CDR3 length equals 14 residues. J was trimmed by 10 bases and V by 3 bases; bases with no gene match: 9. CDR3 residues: CASSPRTGADSYTF. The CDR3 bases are TGTGCCAGCTCACCTAGGACAGGGGCAGACTCCTACACCTTC. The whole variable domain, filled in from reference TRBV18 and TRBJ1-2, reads NAGVMQNPRHLVRRRGQEARLRCSPMKGHSHVYWYRQLPEEGLKFMVYLQKENIIDESGMPKERFSAEFPKEGPSILRIQQVVRGDSAAYFCASSPRTGADSYTFGSGTRLTVV.

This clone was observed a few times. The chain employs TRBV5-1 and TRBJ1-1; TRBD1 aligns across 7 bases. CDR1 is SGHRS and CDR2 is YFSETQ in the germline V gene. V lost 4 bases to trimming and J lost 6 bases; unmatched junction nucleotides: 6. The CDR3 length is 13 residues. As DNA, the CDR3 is TGCGCCAGCAGCCGGGACAGCTTCTCTGAAGCTTTCTTT. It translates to CASSRDSFSEAFF.

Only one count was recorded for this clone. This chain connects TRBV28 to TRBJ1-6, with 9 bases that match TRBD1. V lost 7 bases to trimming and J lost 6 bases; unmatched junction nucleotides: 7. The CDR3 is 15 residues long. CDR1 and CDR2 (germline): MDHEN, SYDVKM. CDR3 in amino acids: CASKVGQGPNSPLHF. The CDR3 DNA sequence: TGTGCCAGCAAAGTGGGACAGGGACCTAATTCACCCCTCCACTTT.

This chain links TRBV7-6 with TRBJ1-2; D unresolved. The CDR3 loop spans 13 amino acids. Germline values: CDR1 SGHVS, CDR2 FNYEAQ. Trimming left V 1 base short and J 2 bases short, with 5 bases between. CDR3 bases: TGTGCCAGCAGCTTAGGGAGGAACTATGGCTACACCTTC. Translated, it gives CASSLGRNYGYTF.

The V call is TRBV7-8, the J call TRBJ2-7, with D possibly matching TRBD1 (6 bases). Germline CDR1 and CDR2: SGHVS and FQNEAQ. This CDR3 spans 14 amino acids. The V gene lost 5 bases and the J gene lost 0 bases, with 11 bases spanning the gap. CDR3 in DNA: TGTGCCAGCAGCACGCGGACAGACTCCTACGAGCAGTACTTC. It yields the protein CASSTRTDSYEQYF.

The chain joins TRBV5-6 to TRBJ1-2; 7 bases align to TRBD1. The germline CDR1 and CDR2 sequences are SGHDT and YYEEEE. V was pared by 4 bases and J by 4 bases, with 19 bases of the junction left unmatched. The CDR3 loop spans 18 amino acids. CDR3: CASSHFADHTGAGYGYTF. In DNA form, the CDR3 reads TGTGCCAGCAGCCATTTCGCAGATCACACAGGGGCGGGCTATGGCTACACCTTC.

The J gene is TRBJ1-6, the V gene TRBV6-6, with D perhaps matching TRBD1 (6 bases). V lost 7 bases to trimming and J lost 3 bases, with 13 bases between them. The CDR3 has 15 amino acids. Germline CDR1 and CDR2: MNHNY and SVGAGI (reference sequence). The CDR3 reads CASISQGDYNSPLHF. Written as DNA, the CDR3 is TGTGCCAGCATCTCACAGGGAGACTATAATTCACCCCTCCACTTT.

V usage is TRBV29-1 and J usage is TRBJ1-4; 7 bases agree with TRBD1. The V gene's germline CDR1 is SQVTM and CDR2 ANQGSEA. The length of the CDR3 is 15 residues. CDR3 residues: CSPPRGAPTNEKLFF. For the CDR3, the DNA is TGCAGTCCCCCCAGGGGGGCCCCAACTAATGAAAAACTGTTTTTT. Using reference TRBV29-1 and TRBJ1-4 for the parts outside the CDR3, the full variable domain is SAVISQKPSRDICQRGTSLTIQCQVDSQVTMMFWYRQQPGQSLTLIATANQGSEATYESGFVIDKFPISRPNLTFSTLTVSNMSPEDSSIYLCSPPRGAPTNEKLFFGSGTQLSVL.

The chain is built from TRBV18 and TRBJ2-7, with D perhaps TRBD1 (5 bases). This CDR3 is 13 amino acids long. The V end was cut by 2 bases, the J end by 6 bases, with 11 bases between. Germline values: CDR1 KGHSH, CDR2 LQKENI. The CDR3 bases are TGTGCCAGCTCACCAGATCAGGGTTTCGAGCAGTACTTC. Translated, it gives CASSPDQGFEQYF.

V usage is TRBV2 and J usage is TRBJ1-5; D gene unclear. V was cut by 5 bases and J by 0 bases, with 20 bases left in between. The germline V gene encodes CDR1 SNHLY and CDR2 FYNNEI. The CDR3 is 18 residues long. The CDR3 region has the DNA TGTGCCAGCAGTTCGGACGGGGTGGCAGATTATAGCAATCAGCCCCAGCATTTT. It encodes CASSSDGVADYSNQPQHF.

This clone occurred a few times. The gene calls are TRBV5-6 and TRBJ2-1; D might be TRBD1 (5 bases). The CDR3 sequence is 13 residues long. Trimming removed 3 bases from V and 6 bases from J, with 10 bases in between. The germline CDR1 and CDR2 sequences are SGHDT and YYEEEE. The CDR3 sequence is CASSWPQGNEQFF. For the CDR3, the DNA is TGTGCCAGCAGCTGGCCCCAGGGCAATGAGCAGTTCTTC.

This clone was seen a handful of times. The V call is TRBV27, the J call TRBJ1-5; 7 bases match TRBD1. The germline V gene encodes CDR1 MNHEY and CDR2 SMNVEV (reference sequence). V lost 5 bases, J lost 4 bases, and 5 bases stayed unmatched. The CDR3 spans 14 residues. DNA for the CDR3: TGTGCCAGCAGTGTGGCAGGGGGGAATCAGCCCCAGCATTTT. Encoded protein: CASSVAGGNQPQHF.

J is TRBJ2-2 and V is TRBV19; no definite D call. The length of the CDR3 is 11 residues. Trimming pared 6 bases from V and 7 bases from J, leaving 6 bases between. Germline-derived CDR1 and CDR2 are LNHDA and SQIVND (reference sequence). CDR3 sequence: CASRLGGELFF. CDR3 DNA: TGTGCCAGTAGGCTCGGCGGGGAGCTGTTTTTT. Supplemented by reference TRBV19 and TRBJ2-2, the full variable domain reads DGGITQSPKYLFRKEGQNVTLSCEQNLNHDAMYWYRQDPGQGLRLIYYSQIVNDFQKGDIAEGYSVSREKKESFPLTVTSAQKNPTAFYLCASRLGGELFFGEGSRLTVL.

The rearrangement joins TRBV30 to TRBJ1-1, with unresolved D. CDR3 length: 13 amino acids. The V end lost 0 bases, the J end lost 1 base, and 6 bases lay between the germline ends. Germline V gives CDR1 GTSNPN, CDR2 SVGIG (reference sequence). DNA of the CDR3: TGTGCCTGGAGTGTAGAGGGGAACACTGAAGCTTTCTTT. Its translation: CAWSVEGNTEAFF.

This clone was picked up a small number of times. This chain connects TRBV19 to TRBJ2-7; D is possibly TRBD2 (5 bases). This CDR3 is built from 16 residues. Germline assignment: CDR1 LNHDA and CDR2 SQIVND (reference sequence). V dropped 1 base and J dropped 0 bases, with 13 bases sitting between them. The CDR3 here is CASSIGGGYISYEQYF. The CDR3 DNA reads TGTGCCAGTAGTATAGGTGGCGGGTATATCTCCTACGAGCAGTACTTC.

CDR3 DNA sequence: TGTGCCAGCAGCTTTCCCGGGACTGAAGCTTTCTTT. Protein: CASSFPGTEAFF. The chain uses TRBV5-8 and TRBJ1-1; unclear D gene. With 2 bases removed from V and 5 bases from J, the gap between germline ends came to 7 bases. CDR1 and CDR2 from the germline V gene are SGHTS and YDEGEE. The CDR3 runs 12 residues. The full variable domain, rest sourced from reference TRBV5-8 and TRBJ1-1, is EAGVTQSPTHLIKTRGQQATLRCSPISGHTSVYWYQQALGLGLQFLLWYDEGEERNRGNFPPRFSGRQFPNYSSELNVNALELEDSALYLCASSFPGTEAFFGQGTRLTVV.

In DNA form, the CDR3 reads TGTGCCAGTAGTCCTCAGAGCTCGGGACTTTTGACAGATACGCAGTATTTT. Amino acid sequence: CASSPQSSGLLTDTQYF. The chain joins TRBV19 to TRBJ2-3; TRBD2 might be the D (6 bases). Germline V CDR1 and CDR2: LNHDA, SQIVND (reference sequence). There are 17 residues in the CDR3. Between the trimmed V and J ends, which lost 5 bases and 3 bases, there was a span of 21 bases.